This TCR beta chain appears in the sequencing data of a study of blood T cell repertoires in COVID-19. Across the study: Both acute and convalescent COVID-19 samples were obtained from the United States, Italy and Spain. T cells, B-cell-depleted T cells, or PBMCs supplied cDNA or gDNA.

In the study's own analysis: It was from reference gene primer amplification that nucleated cell counts were estimated. Measured with immunoSEQ multiplex PCR; TCRdb has only the in-frame clones, and not every one. That table furnishes V, J and clone size, whereas the DNA furnished D and trimming. The sample has 270,000 or so clones, more than 70% seen once. As regards this clone: One end of the junction is discordant with germline, which a read error may explain.

From germline, CDR1 is SGHVS and CDR2 FQNEAQ. The CDR3 has 15 residues. This TCR was recovered from a woman aged 18-29 years with acute or convalescent COVID-19. The chain employs TRBV7-8 and TRBJ2-1; 9 bases match TRBD2. The sequenced material came from peripheral blood. The CDR3: CASSSTLAGLSLRVF. The CDR3 DNA sequence: TGTGCCAGCAGCTCTACACTAGCGGGTCTCAGTCTGAGAGTCTTC.